The clone carrying this T cell receptor (beta chain) was recorded a few times. V gave up 6 bases and J gave up 5 bases; unmatched junction bases: 5. Germline CDR1 reads SGHRS; CDR2 reads YFSETQ. The CDR3 has 15 amino acids. The data derive from a study of blood T cell repertoires in COVID-19. Across the study: Whether acute or convalescent, the COVID-19 samples came from the United States, Italy and Spain. PBMCs, B-cell-depleted T cells, or T cells provided the cDNA or gDNA that made up the material.

Original methodology: Amplification from reference gene primers served as the basis for estimated nucleated cell counts. This table comes from immunoSEQ multiplex PCR, and its TCRdb copy is limited to in-frame clones, with some not included. V and J calls and clone size follow that table, whereas D and trimming were derived from the DNA. The repertoire holds under 200,000 clones, with about nine tenths as singletons. The material sequenced was peripheral blood. This clonotype was obtained from a man between 50 and 59 years old with acute or convalescent COVID-19. The rearrangement joins TRBV5-1 to TRBJ1-4, with 12 bases that match TRBD1. The CDR3 nucleotides are TGCGCCAGCAAAGGGACAGGGGGCGTAAATGAAAAACTGTTTTTT. Its translation: CASKGTGGVNEKLFF.